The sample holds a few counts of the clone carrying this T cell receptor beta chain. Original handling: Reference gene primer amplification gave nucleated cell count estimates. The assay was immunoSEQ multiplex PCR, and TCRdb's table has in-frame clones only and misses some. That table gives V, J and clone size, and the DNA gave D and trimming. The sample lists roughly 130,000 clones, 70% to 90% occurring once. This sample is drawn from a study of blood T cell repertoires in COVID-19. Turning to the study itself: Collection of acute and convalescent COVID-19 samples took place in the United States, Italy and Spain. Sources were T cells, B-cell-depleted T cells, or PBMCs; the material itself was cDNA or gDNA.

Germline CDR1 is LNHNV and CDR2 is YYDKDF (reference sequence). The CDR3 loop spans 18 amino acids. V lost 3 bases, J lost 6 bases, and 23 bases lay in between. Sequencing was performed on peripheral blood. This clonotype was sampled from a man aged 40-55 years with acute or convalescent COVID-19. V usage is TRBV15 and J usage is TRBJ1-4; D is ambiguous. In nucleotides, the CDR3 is TGTGCCACCAGCAGGTCAGCCACTAGCCTACTCCGGGATGAAAAACTGTTTTTT. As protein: CATSRSATSLLRDEKLFF.